This TCR beta chain was found in a study of cytomegalovirus exposure and HLA in healthy donors. Amplification used 60 Vbeta primers and 13 Jbeta primers. The method was immunoSEQ multiplex PCR; TCRdb's version includes in-frame clones alone and lacks a portion of them. Of 150,000 to 200,000 clones in the sample, about 80% were seen once. Germline values: CDR1 MRHNA, CDR2 SNTAGT. V gave up 6 bases and J gave up 6 bases; unmatched junction bases: 7. CDR3 length: 15 amino acids. The TCR comes from a man aged 35 to 55 in good health and CMV-seronegative. Sequences were obtained from PBMCs. This rearrangement joins TRBV6-4 to TRBJ2-3, with TRBD2 matching over 12 bases. The CDR3 spells CASSVLAGGADTQYF. DNA of the CDR3: TGTGCCAGCAGCGTACTAGCGGGAGGTGCCGATACGCAGTATTTT.